These 22 T cell receptor beta chains were sequenced from one sample in a study of T cell responses to AZD1222 COVID-19 vaccine. The method was immunoSEQ multiplex PCR; TCRdb's version includes in-frame clones alone and lacks a portion of them. The sample includes tens of thousands of clones, over 60% of them seen just once. Sequenced here: peripheral blood, sampled on day 0 of AZD1222 vaccination. These receptors all stem from an adult in good health.

This chain connects TRBV4-3 to TRBJ1-4; perhaps TRBD1 as D (5 bases). From germline, CDR1 is LGHNA and CDR2 YSLEER. The length of the CDR3 is 19 residues. Trimming cost V 2 bases and J 0 bases, with 19 bases left between them. The CDR3 protein is CASSQIDTGQGATNEKLFF. The CDR3 nucleotides read TGCGCCAGCAGCCAAATCGATACAGGTCAGGGTGCAACTAATGAAAAACTGTTTTTT.

This chain connects TRBV19 to TRBJ1-4; 7 bases align to TRBD1. This CDR3 has 13 amino acids. Germline CDR1 and CDR2: LNHDA and SQIVND (reference sequence). With V trimmed by 6 bases and J by 8 bases, 6 bases remained unmatched. The CDR3 nucleotides are TGTGCCAGTAGCCAGGGGGTTGGGGAAAAACTGTTTTTT. Translating gives CASSQGVGEKLFF.

CDR3 sequence (DNA): TGTGCCAGCAGTTCGCCCGGATATGGCTACACCTTC. This codes for CASSSPGYGYTF. The chain is built from TRBV28 and TRBJ1-2; D is unresolved. Trimming took 4 bases from V and 5 from J, leaving 8 bases between them. Germline V gene data show CDR1 as MDHEN and CDR2 as SYDVKM. The CDR3 has 12 amino acids.

This chain connects TRBV5-5 to TRBJ1-3; TRBD1 matches 7 bases. CDR3 length: 13 residues. The V and J ends lost 5 bases and 5 bases, in that order; junction bases with no gene match: 4. The germline V gene encodes CDR1 SGHKS and CDR2 YYEKEE (reference sequence). This CDR3 is CASSWDSRNTIYF. CDR3 DNA sequence: TGTGCCAGCAGTTGGGACAGCAGAAACACCATATATTTT.

As regards this clone: Other DNA sequences in the same sample also yield this CDR3. This chain connects TRBV11-3 to TRBJ2-6; no definite D call. Trimming stripped 2 bases from V and 4 bases from J, with 3 bases between. Germline V CDR1 and CDR2: SGHNT, YENEEA. The CDR3 extends over 13 amino acids. The CDR3 loop reads CASSLSGANVLTF. In DNA, the CDR3 is TGTGCCAGCAGCTTATCCGGGGCCAACGTCCTGACTTTC. The whole variable domain, filled in from reference TRBV11-3 and TRBJ2-6, reads EAGVVQSPRYKIIEKKQPVAFWCNPISGHNTLYWYLQNLGQGPELLIRYENEEAVDDSQLPKDRFSAERLKGVDSTLKIQPAELGDSAVYLCASSLSGANVLTFGAGSRLTVL.

The J gene is TRBJ1-6, the V gene TRBV3-1 (or the pseudogene TRBV3-2); 7 nucleotides agree with TRBD1. CDR3 size: 14 residues. Germline assignment: CDR1 LGHDT and CDR2 YNNKEL (reference sequence). With 3 bases clipped from V and 8 bases from J, the junction kept 4 bases outside the gene matches. CDR3 in amino acids: CASSHGTVYSPLHF. The CDR3 DNA reads as TGTGCCAGCAGCCACGGGACAGTGTATTCACCCCTCCACTTT.

This chain uses TRBV11-1 with TRBJ1-1; no definite D call. Germline V gives CDR1 SGHAT, CDR2 FQDESV (reference sequence). V shed 2 bases and J shed 4 bases, with 11 bases lying between them. The CDR3 sequence is 14 residues long. The CDR3 protein is CASSLNRQSTEAFF. The CDR3 region has the DNA TGTGCCAGCAGCTTAAATCGGCAGAGCACTGAAGCTTTCTTT.

Regarding this clone: At one boundary the junction diverges from the germline segment, which might be a read error. The V gene is TRBV3-1 (or the pseudogene TRBV3-2), the J gene TRBJ2-3; weak D call: TRBD2 (7 bases). The CDR3 is made up of 15 amino acids. Germline V gene lookup returns CDR1 LGHDT and CDR2 YNNKEL (reference sequence). The CDR3, as DNA: TGTGCCTGCAGCCTACTCCGGGGGGCCAAAGATACGCTGTATTTT. It yields the protein CACSLLRGAKDTLYF.

This rearrangement joins TRBV19 to TRBJ2-1, with D uncertain. CDR3 size: 13 residues. Trimming stripped 4 bases from V and 4 bases from J, with 8 bases between. Per germline, CDR1 LNHDA and CDR2 SQIVND (reference sequence). CDR3 protein: CASSTNVYNEQFF. In nucleotides, the CDR3 is TGTGCCAGTAGTACAAACGTTTACAATGAGCAGTTCTTC.

The gene calls are TRBV5-4 and TRBJ2-5, with 8 bases that match TRBD2. The CDR3 is 17 residues long. V lost 3 bases, J lost 3 bases, and 13 bases stayed unmatched. Germline V gene lookup returns CDR1 SGHNT and CDR2 YYREEE (reference sequence). This chain's CDR3 is CASSSPLSGGGKETQYF. The CDR3 bases are TGTGCCAGCAGCTCGCCCCTATCCGGGGGGGGTAAAGAGACCCAGTACTTC.

V gene TRBV6-4 combines with J gene TRBJ2-3; 10 nucleotides agree with TRBD2. The CDR3 covers 15 residues. V dropped 5 bases and J dropped 0; count of bases not matched to a gene: 2. The germline gives CDR1 MRHNA, CDR2 SNTAGT. CDR3 region: CASSHSGGSTDTQYF. The CDR3 nucleotides read TGTGCCAGCAGTCATAGCGGGGGGAGCACAGATACGCAGTATTTT.

V gene TRBV19 combines with J gene TRBJ2-5; 8 bases align to TRBD2. The CDR3 loop spans 14 amino acids. V shed 7 bases, J shed 3 bases, and the junction held 7 bases outside the gene matches. Germline V gene sequence: CDR1 LNHDA, CDR2 SQIVND (reference sequence). CDR3 coding DNA: TGTGCCAGTAAGGGCCACGGGGGGGAAGAGACCCAGTACTTC. Protein sequence: CASKGHGGEETQYF.

The chain joins TRBV5-5 to TRBJ2-7; tentatively, D is TRBD1 (5 bases). V lost 1 base to trimming and J lost 3 bases, with 14 bases between them. The germline V gene encodes CDR1 SGHKS and CDR2 YYEKEE (reference sequence). The CDR3 spans 15 residues. In nucleotides, the CDR3 is TGTGCCAGCAGCTTGTCGTGGTCAGGGCTCTACGAGCAGTACTTC. It yields the protein CASSLSWSGLYEQYF. The whole variable domain, remainder taken from reference TRBV5-5 and TRBJ2-7, is DAGVTQSPTHLIKTRGQQVTLRCSPISGHKSVSWYQQVLGQGPQFIFQYYEKEERGRGNFPDRFSARQFPNYSSELNVNALLLGDSALYLCASSLSWSGLYEQYFGPGTRLTVT.

In this sample, this clone turned up once. The chain recombines TRBV4-3 with TRBJ2-3, with D perhaps TRBD2 (6 bases). There are 17 residues in the CDR3. V lost 0 bases and J lost 6, with 19 bases in between. CDR1 and CDR2 from the germline V gene are LGHNA and YSLEER. CDR3 sequence reads: CASSQDLLGLAVDTQYF. CDR3 nucleotides: TGCGCCAGCAGCCAAGATCTTTTAGGCTTAGCGGTGGATACGCAGTATTTT.

This sequence joins TRBV28 and TRBJ2-1; 9 bases match TRBD1. CDR1 is MDHEN and CDR2 is SYDVKM in the germline V gene. With 3 bases clipped from V and 5 bases from J, the junction kept 8 bases outside the gene matches. This CDR3 contains 16 residues. DNA of the CDR3: TGTGCCAGCAGTTTGCTGGGACAGGGAGTGAACAATGAGCAGTTCTTC. Protein: CASSLLGQGVNNEQFF.

The chain uses TRBV30 and TRBJ1-6; tentative D call: TRBD1 (6 bases). The CDR3 is 15 amino acids. Germline V gene sequence: CDR1 GTSNPN, CDR2 SVGIG (reference sequence). The CDR3 here is CGLEPIGGRKGPLHF. Written as DNA, the CDR3 is TGTGGCCTGGAGCCCATCGGGGGCCGGAAAGGGCCCCTCCACTTT.

This chain connects TRBV28 to TRBJ2-6; D not resolved. Trimming left V 6 bases short and J 0 bases short, with 9 bases between. The CDR3 runs 15 residues. The germline gives CDR1 MDHEN, CDR2 SYDVKM. The CDR3, as DNA: TGTGCCAGCAGAACCACAGCCTCTGGGGCCAACGTCCTGACTTTC. It encodes CASRTTASGANVLTF. Full variable domain (remainder filled in from reference TRBV28 and TRBJ2-6): DVKVTQSSRYLVKRTGEKVFLECVQDMDHENMFWYRQDPGLGLRLIYFSYDVKMKEKGDIPEGYSVSREKKERFSLILESASTNQTSMYLCASRTTASGANVLTFGAGSRLTVL.

The J gene is TRBJ1-5, the V gene TRBV7-6; D is possibly TRBD1 (5 bases). CDR1 and CDR2 from the germline V gene are SGHVS and FNYEAQ. Trimming stripped 8 bases from V and 5 bases from J, with 13 bases between. This CDR3 is built from 13 residues. The CDR3 spells CASSLGRDQPQHF. The CDR3 bases are TGTGCCAGCTCCTTGGGACGGGATCAGCCCCAGCATTTT.

Notes on this clone: Other nucleotide sequences in the sample specify the same CDR3. CDR3 region: CASSFRRNTEAFF. CDR3 DNA: TGTGCCAGCAGTTTCCGGAGAAACACTGAAGCTTTCTTT. This chain joins TRBV27 and TRBJ1-1, with D unclear. Germline V CDR1 and CDR2: MNHEY, SMNVEV (reference sequence). The V end lost 3 bases, the J end lost 2 bases, and 7 bases lay between the germline ends. The CDR3 extends over 13 amino acids.

The gene calls are TRBV10-3 and TRBJ1-1; D remains ambiguous. Per germline, CDR1 ENHRY and CDR2 SYGVKD. The CDR3 runs 14 residues. V was shortened by 2 bases and J by 1 base, with 8 bases between the two germline ends. This CDR3 reads CAISEGSPNTEAFF. The CDR3 coding sequence is TGTGCCATCAGTGAGGGTTCCCCGAACACTGAAGCTTTCTTT.

The table lists this clone with a count of one. J is TRBJ2-1 and V is TRBV19; D unresolved. This CDR3 has 14 amino acids. From germline, CDR1 is LNHDA and CDR2 SQIVND (reference sequence). V shed 6 bases and J shed 0 bases, with 9 bases lying between them. The CDR3 loop reads CASRDPHSYNEQFF. For the CDR3, the DNA is TGTGCCAGTAGGGACCCCCACTCCTACAATGAGCAGTTCTTC.

The genes are TRBV13 and TRBJ1-2, with TRBD1 matching over 7 bases. The germline gives CDR1 PRHDT, CDR2 FYEKMQ (reference sequence). The CDR3 totals 17 residues. V trimming: 8 bases; J trimming: 2 bases; junction bases outside the gene matches: 17. The CDR3 region has the DNA TGTGCCAGCGCAATGGACAATCATTTAGGGGGCAACTATGGCTACACCTTC. Protein product: CASAMDNHLGGNYGYTF.